This TCR beta chain was found in a study of cytomegalovirus exposure and HLA in healthy donors (dated by TCRdb to the late 2010s). In the study overall: An earlier analysis of roughly 630 of the donors reported 250 to 300 Gb of sequence data and 117 million unique TCR beta sequences from 150 million to 200 million T cells. Among the roughly 400 genotyped donors, around 81% belonged to the genetic ancestry cluster associated with self-reported Caucasian donors. Both class I and class II loci were covered by HLA typing, at four-digit resolution. Along with the approximately 620-subject first cohort, a separate validation cohort of over a hundred different subjects was used. The aim of the study was to test whether cataloging public T cell receptors could identify signatures of past pathogen exposure. All discovery cohort repertoires had been generated on a single sequencing platform. An early release covering about 600 HLA-typed donors comprised 250 to 350 gigabases of sequencing data and around 80 million unique TCR sequences. Among under 450 genotyped donors of the cohort, an average of approximately 250,000 unique TCR beta nucleotide sequences were sequenced per donor, roughly 20% of them non-productive. The number of typed donors differed by locus: 629-630 for A, B, C, DRB1 and DQB1; some 540 for DQA1; fewer than 610 for DPA1; and some 430 for DPB1. A later analysis re-analyzed previously published TCR beta repertoires from hundreds of donors and added high-resolution HLA genotyping to study TCR occurrence patterns. Rather than using new phenotypic data, the later analysis identified candidate immune exposures from TCR beta sequences and from how often those sequences occurred across donors. The study combined high-throughput TCR immunosequencing, statistical association of individual TCRs with disease status, and machine learning to predict cytomegalovirus infection status. Using immunosequencing, the study profiled T cell repertoires from around 670 subjects and related those repertoires to cytomegalovirus serostatus. To decide whether each TCR beta V gene segment behaved as functional or pseudogenic, an earlier analysis of approximately 600 of the donors relied on high-throughput TCR beta sequencing. A later genetic analysis took genome-wide SNP genotypes for about 55% of the roughly 700 donors and used that subset as a discovery cohort. Because of strong linkage in the cohort, roughly five DR-DQ haplotypes were treated as single units for association and clustering. Donor age, sex, ethnicity and CMV serostatus were collected together with the repertoire data. Findings and caveats that apply to the study as a whole: A few of the identified cytomegalovirus-associated TCR beta chains were confirmed in vitro to be specific for cytomegalovirus antigens. The earlier analysis of fewer than 750 of the donors excluded 15 to 20 rarely observed V segments, including chromosome 9 orphons, because counts were too low. Linkage disequilibrium might explain the correlated functional status among segregating V segments, but an unknown experimental factor could not be ruled out. In this cohort, only TCR beta chains were sequenced, and detectable features were limited by the absence of alpha or paired-chain data. The study listed over 150 TCR beta chains as associated with cytomegalovirus. In a later analysis, 15,000 to 20,000 TCR beta sequences were associated with specific HLA alleles at a false discovery rate of 0.05. The only immune exposure information available for the cohort was CMV serostatus. A later analysis found that HLA-associated TCR beta chains were more clonally expanded and had lower generation probabilities than equally common non-associated chains. A further reported finding was that TCR beta sequences accurately predicted the HLA-A and HLA-B alleles for most subjects in the first cohort. An earlier analysis of around 540 of the donors showed that most TCR beta V segments appeared in productive rearrangements either about 87% or about 30% of the time, which broadly matched IMGT annotations. A group of highly shared sequence variants was considered likely to be a technical artifact of the sequencing pipeline. Across donors, most TCR sequences were observed very rarely, whereas some public TCRs were present in many individuals. In both the original and validation cohorts, the classifier was reported to diagnose cytomegalovirus status with high specificity and sensitivity. According to a later genetic analysis, donors in an Asian-associated ancestry cluster had fewer N-insertions in productive TCRs than the approximately 650-donor mean. In a later genetic analysis, a missense DCLRE1C variant was associated with V-gene and J-gene trimming of TCR beta chains, and the association was replicated in an independent cohort. When HLA alleles, especially DR and DQ, strongly co-occurred, attributing TCR associations to individual alleles was difficult. Some IMGT-functional V segments, including TRBV6-2 and TRBV6-3, could not be distinguished by the 87-base-pair reads and were therefore excluded. The presence/absence analyses assumed that sequencing depth was roughly uniform across donors, and that assumption may not be true. A later analysis found that most CMV-associated TCR beta chains appeared HLA-restricted, with HLA associations seemingly driven largely by CMV exposure. HLA typing was unavailable for some donors at each locus, so association tests used only the typed subset. The authors suggested that the approach could potentially be generalized to other disease states and immunological phenotypes. In a later analysis, several top co-occurrence clusters were reported to appear linked to parvovirus B19, influenza, CMV and Epstein-Barr virus. According to a later analysis, TCR association rates differed among HLA loci, with DRB1 alleles showing the most associated TCRs and HLA-C alleles showing the fewest.

The cohort consisted of 600 to 750 healthy bone marrow donors. At the time of sampling, every cohort member was nominally healthy, though immune exposures that went unrecorded were likely present. The donor tested CMV seropositive and was one of the 289 seropositive cohort members. Each donor provided a peripheral blood sample, and peripheral blood mononuclear cells were used for TCR beta sequencing. Genomic DNA extraction from the blood cell samples was performed with the Qiagen DNeasy Blood Extraction Kit. A note on this clone: What this receptor recognizes is not known. Base qualities are missing; no much larger clone stands one base away. This sample includes further DNA sequences coding for the same CDR3.

The CDR3 spans 15 residues, from the cysteine through the phenylalanine. Only CDR3 DNA remains: 45 bases, in frame from the first base. CDR1 MGHRA and CDR2 YSYEKL are derived from the germline V gene. The germline V end is reduced by 1 base and the J end by 4 bases; junction bases left unmatched: 2. The library was built by means of the immunoSEQ multiplex PCR assay. The multiplex PCR relied on a mix of 60 forward primers for TCR Vbeta segments and 13 reverse primers for TCR Jbeta segments. The CDR3 region of rearranged TCR beta genes was amplified from genomic DNA with a multiplex PCR assay. The amplified TCR beta libraries were sequenced on the Illumina HiSeq System as 87-base-pair reads. Concerning the study's data processing: In a later analysis, 70 million to 95 million unique TCR beta chains were counted across the roughly 610 repertoires, and approximately 9.9 million of these chains were shared by at least two donors. Raw reads were error-corrected and collapsed into unique sequences by a nearest-neighbor algorithm in which closely related sequences were merged to remove PCR and sequencing errors. Alignment of CDR3 sequences to IMGT reference sequences was used to assign V, D and J gene segments. For a sequence to be retained, a match of at least six nucleotides to both a V gene segment and a J gene segment was required. A rearrangement counted as productive if the CDR3 had no stop codons and remained in frame with V and J, and every other rearrangement counted as non-productive. CDR3 was defined according to IMGT convention as the region running from the second conserved V-encoded cysteine to the conserved J-encoded phenylalanine. Sequences without an unambiguous match to a single V gene segment were excluded from the earlier analysis of 450 to 650 of the donors. In an earlier analysis of approximately 500 of the donors, a V segment was called functional when productive rearrangements were above 56.7%, and segregating when the standard deviation between donors exceeded 5%. A statistical classification framework was built for diagnosing cytomegalovirus status from the catalog of TCR beta chain sequences. In a later analysis, TCR nucleotide sequences were compared against IMGT/GENE-DB human TR gene sequences so that V and J genes could be assigned. In a later analysis, CDR3 sequences and most-parsimonious VDJ recombination scenarios were assigned using the TCRdist pipeline. A later analysis defined each TCR beta chain by its CDR3 amino acid sequence plus V-gene family, and excluded reads lacking a unique V-gene family. In a later analysis, approximately 590 highly shared, low-generation-probability nucleotide sequences were removed to address suspected cross-contamination and a sequencing artifact. For each public chain, a later analysis derived a clonal expansion index from normalized ranks of inferred template counts within each repertoire. Generation probabilities in a later analysis came from a VDJ recombination model fitted to out-of-frame rearrangements, and those results were checked against IGoR. A later analysis scored TCR-TCR, TCR-HLA and TCR-CMV co-occurrence with hypergeometric tests, applying a repertoire-size bias correction to TCR pairs. To estimate false discovery rates, a later analysis permuted the HLA or CMV assignments 20 times. In a later analysis, co-occurring TCRs were grouped using DBSCAN, with TCRdist sequence similarity added in when clustering inside HLA-allele-positive subsets. Repertoires with fewer than 30,000 or more than 120,000 public chains were left out of co-occurrence clustering, as were four to six repertoires with anomalous nucleotide sharing. The source is immuneACCESS, and TCRdb retained only in-frame sequences with V and J called. Part of the clones is not carried over; for the studies checked, unresolved V genes explain less than half of this, and the remainder is unexplained. V, J and clone size reflect that table, while D and trimming were determined from the DNA. For this sample the table gives some 150,000 clones, of which about four fifths were detected only once. The top ten clonotypes cover 5% to 6.5% of the sample.

The clonotype was recovered from a man aged 50-60 years in good health and CMV-seropositive. The sequenced sample was PBMCs. The chain is made from TRBV4-1 and TRBJ2-5, and TRBD2 aligns with 11 junction nucleotides. CDR3 loop: CASSQGLAGGETQYF. The nucleotide sequence reads TGCGCCAGCAGCCAAGGGCTAGCGGGAGGAGAGACCCAGTACTTC.